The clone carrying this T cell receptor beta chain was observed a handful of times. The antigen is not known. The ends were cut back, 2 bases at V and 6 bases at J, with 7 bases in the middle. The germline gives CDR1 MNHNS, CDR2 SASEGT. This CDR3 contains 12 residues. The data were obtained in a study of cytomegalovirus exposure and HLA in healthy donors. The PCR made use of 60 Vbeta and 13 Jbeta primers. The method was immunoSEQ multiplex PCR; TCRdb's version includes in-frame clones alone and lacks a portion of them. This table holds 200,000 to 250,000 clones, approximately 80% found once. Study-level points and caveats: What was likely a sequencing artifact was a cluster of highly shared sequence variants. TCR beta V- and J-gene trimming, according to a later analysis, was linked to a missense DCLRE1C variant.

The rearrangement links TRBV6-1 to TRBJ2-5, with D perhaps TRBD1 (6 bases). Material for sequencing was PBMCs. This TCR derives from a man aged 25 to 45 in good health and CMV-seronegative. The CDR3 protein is CASSEQGKTQYF. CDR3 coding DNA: TGTGCCAGCAGTGAACAGGGGAAGACCCAGTACTTC.